These 12 T cell receptor beta chains were all obtained from the same sample, sequenced in a study of response to subunit inactivated influenza vaccine. One entry per CDR3 protein results from TCRdb running MiXCR on the RT-PCR reads. The sample has around 540,000 distinct CDR3 sequences; about 10% are singletons. The sample here was PBMCs from blood, taken on the day of vaccination. The receptors derive from a man aged 45-60 years who received an inactivated influenza vaccine.

V usage is TRBV7-9 and J usage is TRBJ2-5; D gene unclear. The CDR3 runs to 12 residues. Deletions cut 3 bases from V and 5 bases from J, with 7 bases between. Germline V gene sequence: CDR1 SEHNR, CDR2 FQNEAQ (reference sequence). The CDR3 loop reads CASSFSTETQYF. DNA of the CDR3: TGTGCCAGCAGCTTCTCTACGGAGACCCAGTACTTC.

At least ten counts were recorded for this clonotype. The chain couples TRBV20-1 to TRBJ1-2, with 7 bases lining up with TRBD1. This CDR3 region has 14 residues. With V trimmed by 4 bases and J by 7 bases, 12 bases remained unmatched. Germline-derived CDR1 and CDR2 are DFQATT and SNEGSKA (reference sequence). For the CDR3, the DNA is TGCAGTGCTACCGGAAACAGGGGATTCGGTGGCTACACCTTC. Translation: CSATGNRGFGGYTF.

The chain couples TRBV18 to TRBJ2-4, with D uncertain. The germline V gene encodes CDR1 KGHSH and CDR2 LQKENI. The CDR3 contains 15 residues. V was cut by 2 bases and J by 2 bases, with 10 bases left in between. The CDR3: CASSPSLGSKNIQYF. The CDR3 DNA follows: TGTGCCAGCTCACCAAGTCTCGGGTCCAAAAACATTCAGTACTTC.

The rearrangement links TRBV7-3 to TRBJ2-7; TRBD2 matches at 11 bases. Germline-derived CDR1 and CDR2 are SGHTA and FQGTGA. With 1 base clipped from V and 7 bases from J, the junction kept 6 bases outside the gene matches. CDR3 length: 15 residues. CDR3 sequence reads: CASSLIAGGPGEQYF. The CDR3 region has the DNA TGTGCCAGCAGCTTAATAGCGGGAGGGCCGGGGGAGCAGTACTTC.

Many counts were recorded for this clonotype. The chain has TRBV3-1 and TRBJ2-1; 8 nucleotides agree with TRBD2. With 5 bases clipped from V and 5 bases from J, the junction kept 8 bases outside the gene matches. This CDR3 region has 15 residues. Germline V gene lookup returns CDR1 LGHDT and CDR2 YNNKEL (reference sequence). The CDR3: CASSFAGLVHNEQFF. The DNA of the CDR3 is TGTGCCAGCAGCTTCGCGGGACTAGTCCACAATGAGCAGTTCTTC.

V and J are TRBV6-2 or TRBV6-3 and TRBJ1-1, with a tentative D call TRBD1 (6 bases). The CDR3 contains 15 residues. The germline V gene encodes CDR1 MNHEY and CDR2 SVGEGT. Trimming removed 0 bases from V and 6 bases from J, with 14 bases in between. The chain's CDR3 is CASSYSPTGKAEAFF. The CDR3 nucleotides read TGTGCCAGCAGTTACTCTCCGACAGGAAAAGCTGAAGCTTTCTTT.

This clonotype was seen a few times. CDR3 residues: CASSSQGGGDEQFF. CDR3 DNA: TGTGCCAGCAGCTCACAGGGGGGTGGCGATGAGCAGTTCTTC. The chain uses TRBV11-2 and TRBJ2-1; 8 bases align to TRBD1. CDR1 is SGHAT and CDR2 is FQNNGV in the germline V gene. The CDR3 covers 14 residues. J gave up 8 bases and V 4 bases, and 7 bases lay outside the gene matches.

This clonotype was seen repeatedly, ten times or more. This chain joins TRBV12-3 or TRBV12-4 and TRBJ2-7; D is unresolved. V lost 5 bases to trimming and J lost 0 bases, with 11 bases between them. This CDR3 region has 14 residues. CDR3 amino acids: CASSPTASSYEQYF. The CDR3 region has the DNA TGTGCCAGCAGTCCTACGGCGAGCTCCTACGAGCAGTACTTC.

This clonotype was recorded many times. The chain joins TRBV10-3 to TRBJ2-7; no firm D call. V was clipped by 0 bases and J by 7 bases, with 7 bases between them. CDR1 ENHRY and CDR2 SYGVKD come from the germline V gene. CDR3 length: 12 amino acids. This chain's CDR3 is CAISESPVEQYF. As DNA, the CDR3 is TGTGCCATCAGTGAGTCTCCCGTTGAGCAGTACTTC.

This clonotype has ten or more counts. The genes are TRBV5-1 and TRBJ2-1; D unresolved. Germline CDR1 SGHRS, CDR2 YFSETQ. The CDR3 covers 14 residues. Trimming took 1 base from V and 2 from J, leaving 7 bases between them. The CDR3 loop reads CASSLYSAYNEQFF. In DNA form, the CDR3 reads TGCGCCAGCAGCTTGTACTCTGCCTACAATGAGCAGTTCTTC.

In this sample, this clonotype turned up many times. The rearrangement joins TRBV19 to TRBJ2-6, with no clear D. Germline CDR1 LNHDA, CDR2 SQIVND (reference sequence). The V end was cut by 0 bases, the J end by 2 bases, with 5 bases between. This CDR3 is 15 amino acids long. The CDR3 coding sequence is TGTGCCAGTAGTATAGATCAACCTGGGGCCAACGTCCTGACTTTC. Translation gives CASSIDQPGANVLTF.

At least ten counts were recorded for this clonotype. V is TRBV28 and J is TRBJ2-3, with 7 bases identical to TRBD2. The CDR3 covers 15 residues. Germline loops: CDR1 MDHEN, CDR2 SYDVKM. V lost 2 bases and J lost 4; bases outside the gene matches: 6. The CDR3 nucleotides are TGTGCCAGCAGTTTACTAACTAGCGAATCAGATACGCAGTATTTT. Protein product: CASSLLTSESDTQYF.